These 3 T cell receptor beta chains share one sample of origin, sequenced in a study of T cell responses to AZD1222 COVID-19 vaccine. Sequencing used immunoSEQ multiplex PCR; TCRdb keeps in-frame clones, though not all of them. The top ten hold approximately 6.9% of the sample, which has about 160,000 clones, approximately 92% seen once. The source was peripheral blood, collected on day 0 of AZD1222 vaccination. Source of these receptors: an adult in good health.

This clone was detected only a few times. This chain links TRBV19 with TRBJ2-6; a weak D match, TRBD1 (6 bases). The CDR3 contains 16 residues. With 8 bases removed from V and 1 base from J, the gap between germline ends came to 15 bases. Germline CDR1 and CDR2: LNHDA and SQIVND (reference sequence). CDR3 coding DNA: TGTGCCAGTTGGGGGCTTTTAGGTTCTGGGGCCAACGTCCTGACTTTC. Translation: CASWGLLGSGANVLTF.

A single count supports this clone. The rearrangement uses TRBV9 and TRBJ2-5; a possible D gene is TRBD1 (6 bases). The CDR3 sequence is 17 residues long. From germline, CDR1 is SGDLS and CDR2 YYNGEE. V lost 2 bases and J 5 bases, leaving 22 bases between the germline ends. CDR3 DNA: TGTGCCAGCAGCGTCGACAGGTTTCTGGGGGAATGGGAGACCCAGTACTTC. It yields the protein CASSVDRFLGEWETQYF.

The chain joins TRBV7-3 to TRBJ1-5, with D tentatively TRBD1 (5 bases). This CDR3 comprises 15 residues. V lost 2 bases to trimming and J lost 3 bases, with 11 bases between them. In germline, CDR1 is SGHTA, CDR2 FQGTGA. The CDR3 sequence is CASSLRGRDNQPQHF. In nucleotides, the CDR3 is TGTGCCAGCAGCTTACGGGGCAGGGACAATCAGCCCCAGCATTTT.